This TCR beta chain originates from a study of blood T cell repertoires in COVID-19. Study overall: Some COVID-19 samples were acute and others convalescent; all came from the United States, Italy and Spain. PBMCs, B-cell-depleted T cells, or T cells were the source of the cDNA or gDNA that made up the material.

In the original processing: Cell counts per sample came from amplifying reference gene primers. Profiled with immunoSEQ multiplex PCR; TCRdb holds only in-frame clones, not every one. V, J and clone size reflect that table, while D and trimming were determined from the DNA. The table has roughly 140,000 clones, about four fifths seen once. There are 15 residues in the CDR3. The V gene's germline CDR1 is SGDLS and CDR2 YYNGEE. With V trimmed by 4 bases and J by 7 bases, 6 bases remained unmatched. This chain links TRBV9 with TRBJ1-6; 9 bases are a match to TRBD1. The specimen was peripheral blood. The sequence was collected from a human donor with acute or convalescent COVID-19. The donor label of this sample is uncertain. The CDR3 loop reads CASSSTGGGNSPLHF. The CDR3 nucleotides read TGTGCCAGCAGCTCGACAGGGGGAGGGAATTCACCCCTCCACTTT.